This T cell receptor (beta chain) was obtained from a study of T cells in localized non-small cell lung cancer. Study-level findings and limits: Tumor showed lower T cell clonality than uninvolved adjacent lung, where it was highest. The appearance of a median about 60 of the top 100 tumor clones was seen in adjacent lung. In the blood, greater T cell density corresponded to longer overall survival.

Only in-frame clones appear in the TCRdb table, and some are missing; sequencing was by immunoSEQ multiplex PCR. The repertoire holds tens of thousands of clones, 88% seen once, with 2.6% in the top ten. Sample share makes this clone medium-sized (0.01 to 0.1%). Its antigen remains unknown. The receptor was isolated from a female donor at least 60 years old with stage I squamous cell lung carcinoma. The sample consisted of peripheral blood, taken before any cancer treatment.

The CDR3 sequence is CASSRDGLLEQYF. CDR3 in DNA: TGTGCCAGCAGTCGGGACGGTCTTCTCGAGCAGTACTTC. This chain joins TRBV2 and TRBJ2-7, with D perhaps matching TRBD1 or TRBD2 (5 bases each). Between the trimmed V and J ends, which lost 5 bases and 6 bases, there was a span of 14 bases. This CDR3 comprises 13 residues. CDR1 is SNHLY and CDR2 is FYNNEI in the germline V gene. The variable domain in full, with the rest retrieved from reference TRBV2 and TRBJ2-7, is EPEVTQTPSHQVTQMGQEVILRCVPISNHLYFYWYRQILGQKVEFLVSFYNNEISEKSEIFDDQFSVERPDGSNFTLKIRSTKLEDSAMYFCASSRDGLLEQYFGPGTRLTVT.